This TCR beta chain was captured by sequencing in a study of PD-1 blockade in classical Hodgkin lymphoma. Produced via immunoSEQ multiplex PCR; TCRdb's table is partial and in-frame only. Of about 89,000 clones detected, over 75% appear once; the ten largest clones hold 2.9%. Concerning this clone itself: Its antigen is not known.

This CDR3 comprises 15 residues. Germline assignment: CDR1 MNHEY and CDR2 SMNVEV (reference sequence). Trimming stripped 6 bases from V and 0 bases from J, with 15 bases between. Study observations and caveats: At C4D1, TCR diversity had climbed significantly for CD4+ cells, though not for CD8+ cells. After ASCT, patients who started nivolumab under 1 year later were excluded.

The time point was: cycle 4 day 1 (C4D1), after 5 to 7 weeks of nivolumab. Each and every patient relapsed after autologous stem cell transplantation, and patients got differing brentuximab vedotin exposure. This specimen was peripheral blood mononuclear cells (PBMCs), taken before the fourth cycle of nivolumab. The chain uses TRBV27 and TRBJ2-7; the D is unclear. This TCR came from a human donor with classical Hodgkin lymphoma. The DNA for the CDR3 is TGTGCCAGCAGGCCCTATATGGGCGCCTCCTACGAGCAGTACTTC. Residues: CASRPYMGASYEQYF.